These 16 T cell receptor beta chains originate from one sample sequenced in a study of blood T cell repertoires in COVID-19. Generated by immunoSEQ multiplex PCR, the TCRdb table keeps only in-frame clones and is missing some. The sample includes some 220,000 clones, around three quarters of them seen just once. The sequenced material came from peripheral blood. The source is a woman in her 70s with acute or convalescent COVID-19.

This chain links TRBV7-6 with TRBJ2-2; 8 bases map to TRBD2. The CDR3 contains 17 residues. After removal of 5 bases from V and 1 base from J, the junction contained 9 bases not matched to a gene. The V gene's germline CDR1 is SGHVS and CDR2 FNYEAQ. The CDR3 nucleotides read TGTGCCAGCAGCGCGAGGGGCGGGACTAGGAACACCGGGGAGCTGTTTTTT. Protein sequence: CASSARGGTRNTGELFF.

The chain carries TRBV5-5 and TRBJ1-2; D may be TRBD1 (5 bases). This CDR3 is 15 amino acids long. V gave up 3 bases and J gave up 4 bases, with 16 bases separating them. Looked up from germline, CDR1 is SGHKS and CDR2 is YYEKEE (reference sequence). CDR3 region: CASSSSRDSRYGYTF. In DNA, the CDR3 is TGTGCCAGCAGCTCCAGCCGGGACTCCCGCTATGGCTACACCTTC.

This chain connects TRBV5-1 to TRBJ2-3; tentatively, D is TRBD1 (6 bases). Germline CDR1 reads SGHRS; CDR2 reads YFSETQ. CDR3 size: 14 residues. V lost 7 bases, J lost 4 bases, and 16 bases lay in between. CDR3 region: CASATGDKADTQYF. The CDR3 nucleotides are TGCGCCAGCGCAACTGGGGACAAGGCAGATACGCAGTATTTT.

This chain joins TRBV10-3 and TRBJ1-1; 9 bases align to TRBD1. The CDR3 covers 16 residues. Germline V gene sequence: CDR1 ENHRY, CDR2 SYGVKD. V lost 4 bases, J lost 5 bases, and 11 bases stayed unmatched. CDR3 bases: TGTGCCATCAGTGCGACAGGGGGTCGGAGTGGGACTGAAGCTTTCTTT. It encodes CAISATGGRSGTEAFF.

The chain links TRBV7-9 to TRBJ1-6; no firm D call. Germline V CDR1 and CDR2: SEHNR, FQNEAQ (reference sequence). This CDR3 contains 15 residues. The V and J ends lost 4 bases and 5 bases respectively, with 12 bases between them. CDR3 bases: TGTGCCAGCAGCTGGGAGGGTTTGAATAATTCACCCCTCCACTTT. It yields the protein CASSWEGLNNSPLHF.

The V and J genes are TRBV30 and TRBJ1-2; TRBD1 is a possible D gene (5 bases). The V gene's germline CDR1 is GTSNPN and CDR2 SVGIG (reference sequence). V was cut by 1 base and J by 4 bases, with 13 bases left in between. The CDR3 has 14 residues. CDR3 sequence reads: CAWSGKGVGYGYTF. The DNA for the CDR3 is TGTGCCTGGAGTGGTAAAGGGGTAGGCTATGGCTACACCTTC.

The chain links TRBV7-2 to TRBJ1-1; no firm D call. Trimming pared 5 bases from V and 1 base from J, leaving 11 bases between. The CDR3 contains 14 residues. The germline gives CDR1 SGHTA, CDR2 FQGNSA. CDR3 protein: CASSPSPSNTEAFF. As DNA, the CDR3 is TGTGCCAGCAGCCCCTCCCCCTCGAACACTGAAGCTTTCTTT.

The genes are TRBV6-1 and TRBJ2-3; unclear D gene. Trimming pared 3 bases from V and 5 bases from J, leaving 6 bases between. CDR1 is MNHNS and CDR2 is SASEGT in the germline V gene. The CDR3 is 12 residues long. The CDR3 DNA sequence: TGTGCCAGCAGTGATCTCCGAGATACGCAGTATTTT. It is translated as CASSDLRDTQYF.

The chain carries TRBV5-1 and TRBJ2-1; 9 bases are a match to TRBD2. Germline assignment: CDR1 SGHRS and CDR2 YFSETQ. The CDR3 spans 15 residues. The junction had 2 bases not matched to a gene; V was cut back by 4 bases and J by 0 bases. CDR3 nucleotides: TGCGCCAGCAGCCGCGGGGGGGCCTCCTACAATGAGCAGTTCTTC. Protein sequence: CASSRGGASYNEQFF.

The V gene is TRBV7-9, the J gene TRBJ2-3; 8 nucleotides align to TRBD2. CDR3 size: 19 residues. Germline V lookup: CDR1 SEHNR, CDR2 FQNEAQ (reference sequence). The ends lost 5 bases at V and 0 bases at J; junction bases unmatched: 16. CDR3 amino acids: CASSPVGGGTHHSTDTQYF. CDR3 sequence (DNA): TGTGCCAGCAGCCCAGTGGGCGGGGGGACCCACCATAGCACAGATACGCAGTATTTT.

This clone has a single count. As DNA, the CDR3 is TGTGCCAGCAGCGCCACTAGCGGGGCGAACACAGATACGCAGTATTTT. It is translated as CASSATSGANTDTQYF. The J gene is TRBJ2-3, the V gene TRBV7-3; 10 bases map to TRBD2. The CDR3 loop spans 16 amino acids. The junction had 7 bases not matched to a gene; V was cut back by 5 bases and J by 2 bases. CDR1 and CDR2 (germline): SGHTA, FQGTGA.

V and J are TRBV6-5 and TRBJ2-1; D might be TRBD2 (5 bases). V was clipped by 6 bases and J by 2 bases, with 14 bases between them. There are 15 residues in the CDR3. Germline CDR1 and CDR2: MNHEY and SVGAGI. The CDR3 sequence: CASSPTRRAYNEQFF. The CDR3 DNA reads TGTGCCAGCAGCCCAACTAGACGTGCCTACAATGAGCAGTTCTTC.

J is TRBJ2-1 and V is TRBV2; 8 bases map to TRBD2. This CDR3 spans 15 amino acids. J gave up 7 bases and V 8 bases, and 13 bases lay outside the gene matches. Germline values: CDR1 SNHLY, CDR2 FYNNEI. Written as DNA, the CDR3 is TGTGCCAGCGGGGTTCCGGGGACTAGTATGAATGAGCAGTTCTTC. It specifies CASGVPGTSMNEQFF.

Written as DNA, the CDR3 is TGCGCCAGCAGCTTCGAAGGGGCCCCTGAAGCTTTCTTT. It is translated as CASSFEGAPEAFF. The V gene is TRBV5-1, the J gene TRBJ1-1; perhaps TRBD1 as D (5 bases). The germline V gene encodes CDR1 SGHRS and CDR2 YFSETQ. This CDR3 has 13 amino acids. Trimming left V 2 bases short and J 6 bases short, with 11 bases between.

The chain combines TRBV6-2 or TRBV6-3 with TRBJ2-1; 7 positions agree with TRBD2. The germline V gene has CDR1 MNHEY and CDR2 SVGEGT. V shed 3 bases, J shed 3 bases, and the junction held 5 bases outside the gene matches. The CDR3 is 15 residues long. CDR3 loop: CASSYGGVSYNEQFF. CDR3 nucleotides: TGTGCCAGCAGTTATGGGGGGGTAAGCTACAATGAGCAGTTCTTC.

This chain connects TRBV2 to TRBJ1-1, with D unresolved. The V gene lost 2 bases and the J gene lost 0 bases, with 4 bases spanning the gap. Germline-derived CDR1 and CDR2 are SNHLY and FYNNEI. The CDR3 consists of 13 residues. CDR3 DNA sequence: TGTGCCAGCAGTGAAATCATGAACACTGAAGCTTTCTTT. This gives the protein CASSEIMNTEAFF.